This TCR beta chain was captured by sequencing in a study of T and B cells in COVID-19 patients. Turning to the study itself: Critical illness requiring mechanical ventilation or extracorporeal membrane oxygenation affected three fifths of the roughly 20 active-infection patients. Of around 21 active-infection patients, 15 to 19 carried comorbidities linked to unfavorable COVID-19 outcome. Study results and caveats: In COVID-19 patients, T cell receptor beta variable and joining gene use was reportedly strongly skewed. Few blood samples existed from mildly ill patients during symptoms or early in severe cases.

This clonotype occurred many times. Antigen specificity is unknown. CDR3 length equals 14 residues. V lost 3 bases and J 5 bases, leaving 12 bases between the germline ends. Germline V lookup: CDR1 LNHNV, CDR2 YYDKDF (reference sequence). Each TRB amplification used about 220-500 ng of genomic DNA from blood. Multiplex PCR with BIOMED2 TRB-A/B primer pools amplified TRB rearrangements. In TCRdb, the multiplex PCR reads were re-called with MiXCR into one record per CDR3 protein. The sample lists 20,000 to 30,000 distinct CDR3 sequences, 30% to 35% occurring once. This chain joins TRBV15 and TRBJ2-3; D may match TRBD1 or TRBD2 (7 bases each). Input material: blood. The receptor's source is a human donor who had recovered from COVID-19. The CDR3, as DNA: TGTGCCACCAGCAGCCGCAGGGGGGGAGATACGCAGTATTTT. This sequence encodes CATSSRRGGDTQYF.